Reported below is one TCR beta chain. Its binding antigen is unknown. Per-nucleotide qualities are absent, and no much larger clonotype sits a single base away. The junction shows trimming of 4 bases on V and 2 bases on J, plus 19 bases between the germline ends. CDR1 and CDR2 (SGHNT, YYREEE) derive from the germline V gene (reference sequence). The CDR3 goes from the cysteine to the phenylalanine over 16 residues. Only the CDR3 part of the read is kept: 48 bases, read in frame from the first base. This sample stems from a study of shared clonotypes between healthy human individuals (dated by TCRdb to the early 2020s). With respect to the entire study: A couple of women and a few men aged 18 to 49 years were included in the cohort. For each donor, CD4 naive and CD4 memory were each given three plates, CD8 naive was given two plates, and CD8 memory was given one plate. The study deeply sequenced blood TCR repertoires of about 5 healthy adults to estimate repertoire size and the extent of clonotype sharing between individuals. Different laboratories and diverse techniques were used to prepare libraries and sequence TCR repertoires, to increase sequencing depth and limit assay-specific biases. Per donor, leukapheresis produced somewhere between about 0.85 and 8.9 billion PBMCs.

Healthy HIV-negative adults with no recently reported acute infections or vaccinations were included as donors. Every donor was a Caucasian adult residing in Nashville, Tennessee, USA. CD4+ T cells were enriched by magnetic negative selection; naive cells were then positively selected on CD45RA, and the negative fraction formed the memory subset. Blood was collected by leukapheresis, and PBMCs were isolated by Ficoll-Histopaque density gradient centrifugation and then cryopreserved in liquid nitrogen vapor phase. Analytical flow cytometry was used to check the purity and quantity of each magnetically sorted T cell population. Each sorted fraction had its genomic DNA isolated and then quantified by UV absorbance on a Nanodrop 2000c. General conclusions and limits of the study: Approximately 5% of naive CD4, 3.5% of naive CD8, around 2.3% of memory CD4, and less than 0.45% of memory CD8 clonotypes were shared across a few donors. Based on pairwise subsampling, the degree of clonotype sharing among donors was expected to be affected by sequencing depth. Sampling was limited to blood, and TCR repertoires in tissue likely differ from TCR repertoires in blood. Even with the large sequencing depth, rarefaction of the sorted-subset datasets indicated that sequencing was incomplete. Clonotypes shared by all four sorted-subset donors showed higher generation probabilities than non-shared clonotypes. Naive subsets generally had larger estimated clonotype richness than memory subsets. Because the study included only a small number of donors, the genetic and exposure-history diversity represented was limited.

TCR CDR3 regions were amplified from genomic DNA by multiplex PCR using the deep immunoSEQ assay. Genomic DNA extracted from each cell subset was distributed evenly over all wells of several immunoSEQ 96-well plates, and each plate served as one replicate. Each replicate PCR for sorted subsets received about 180 ng genomic DNA, equal to about 29,000 T cell genomes. Purified libraries were quantified with a Qubit 3.0 fluorometer, sized on a Bioanalyzer 2100, and re-quantified with the KAPA Library Quantification kit. Each immunoSEQ 96-well plate was sequenced on its own single-read 150-cycle Illumina NextSeq 550 flow cell. Concerning the study's data processing: Because the immunoSEQ output included only junctional sequences and no quality scores, the filtering could not be the same as the filtering used for full-length reads. Sequences were annotated with PyIR, a Python wrapper for IgBLAST v1.9, using IMGT germline references to assign V/J genes and CDR3. Reads were removed for weak V/J assignments (E-value above 1e-6), missing CDR3, stop codons, out-of-frame junctions, or ambiguous translated residues. V3J clonotypes were defined as sequences sharing the same inferred V gene, J gene, and CDR3 amino acid sequence. To compute the percentage overlap between repertoires, the number of shared unique clonotypes was divided by the size of the smaller repertoire. Richness of each repertoire was evaluated using RTK rarefaction, the Chao1 estimator, and Recon v2.1 estimates of unobserved clonotypes. For all TCRbeta clonotypes obtained by the gDNA method from a handful of donors, generation probabilities were computed with OLGA. TCRdb's version of the immuneACCESS table is confined to in-frame rearrangements and falls short of the full clone set. An unresolved V gene accounts for under half of the shortfall where checked; the remainder is of unknown origin. For V, J and clone size, that table is used; D and trimming come from the DNA. For this sample there are 2 million to 2.5 million clones; approximately 93% appear just once. Of the sample, approximately 0.4% is held by the ten largest clones.

This sequence was found in a man between 18 and 35 years old in good health. Some clones in this sample may be carry-over from other donors' samples. The chain links TRBV5-4 with TRBJ2-7; matching of 5 bases hints at TRBD2 as the D gene. The specimen sequenced was naive CD4+ T cells from PBMCs. What the cell subset or site label conveys for this sample: CD45RA+ positively selected. The sequence in DNA is TGTGCCAGCAGCGCGCCAGGACTCCGGGGAGCCTACGAGCAGTACTTC. This sequence encodes CASSAPGLRGAYEQYF.